These 8 T cell receptor beta chains were all obtained from the same sample, sequenced in a study of cytomegalovirus exposure and HLA in healthy donors. The PCR contained 60 Vbeta and 13 Jbeta primers. Using immunoSEQ multiplex PCR, the repertoire was profiled, and TCRdb retains in-frame clones only, with some absent. Here the sample spans roughly 200,000 clones, over 70% being singletons. The sample was PBMCs. These TCRs come from a man aged 25-45 years in good health and CMV-seronegative.

This chain joins TRBV5-5 and TRBJ2-7, with a weak D call TRBD1 (5 bases). The CDR3 consists of 15 residues. V dropped 2 bases and J dropped 4 bases, with 16 bases sitting between them. CDR1 is SGHKS, CDR2 YYEKEE, per germline (reference sequence). CDR3 in amino acids: CASSFLGLTDYEQYF. The CDR3 DNA reads TGTGCCAGCAGCTTTTTGGGGTTGACAGATTACGAGCAGTACTTC.

CDR3 protein: CASSEGGIDEQYF. The CDR3 nucleotides are TGTGCCAGCAGTGAGGGGGGGATTGACGAGCAGTACTTC. The rearrangement uses TRBV6-1 and TRBJ2-7; TRBD2 matches 7 bases. This CDR3 has 13 amino acids. Germline V gives CDR1 MNHNS, CDR2 SASEGT. The junction had 4 bases not matched to a gene; V was cut back by 3 bases and J by 5 bases.

The chain recombines TRBV15 with TRBJ2-3, with D unresolved. The CDR3 is 14 residues long. Trimming took 3 bases from V and 1 from J, leaving 8 bases between them. Germline V gives CDR1 LNHNV, CDR2 YYDKDF (reference sequence). This CDR3 reads CATSRGTRTDTQYF. CDR3 DNA sequence: TGTGCCACCAGCAGGGGCACCCGCACAGATACGCAGTATTTT.

The chain uses TRBV14 and TRBJ2-3, with 13 positions matching TRBD2. The CDR3 consists of 18 residues. V was clipped by 3 bases and J by 5 bases; unmatched bases: 11. CDR1 is SGHDN and CDR2 is FVKESK in the germline V gene. The chain's CDR3 is CASSQGFGLAGVVDTQYF. The CDR3 DNA reads TGTGCCAGCAGCCAGGGATTTGGACTAGCGGGGGTCGTAGATACGCAGTATTTT.

V gene TRBV6-5 combines with J gene TRBJ1-2; 7 bases line up with TRBD1. V trimming: 6 bases; J trimming: 4 bases; junction bases outside the gene matches: 5. The CDR3 has 13 amino acids. Per germline, CDR1 MNHEY and CDR2 SVGAGI. CDR3 protein: CASRRGGSYGYTF. The CDR3 DNA is TGTGCCAGCAGACGAGGGGGCAGCTATGGCTACACCTTC.

Details on this clone: Other nucleotide sequences from this sample produce the same CDR3. CDR3 DNA: TGTGCCAGCAGACAGGGGTACAATGAGCAGTTCTTC. Translation gives CASRQGYNEQFF. This rearrangement joins TRBV27 to TRBJ2-1, with TRBD1 matching over 7 bases. V lost 6 bases, J lost 4 bases, and 0 bases stayed unmatched. Germline CDR1 MNHEY, CDR2 SMNVEV (reference sequence). The CDR3 spans 12 residues.

This sequence joins TRBV9 and TRBJ2-5, with a possible D match to TRBD2 (7 bases). Germline CDR1 is SGDLS and CDR2 is YYNGEE. V was pared by 2 bases and J by 1 base, with 12 bases between. There are 15 residues in the CDR3. This chain's CDR3 is CASSVLGGAQETQYF. The CDR3 nucleotides are TGTGCCAGCAGCGTCCTGGGGGGGGCCCAAGAGACCCAGTACTTC.

J is TRBJ1-1 and V is TRBV7-9, with 10 nucleotides matching TRBD1. Per the germline V gene, CDR1 is SEHNR and CDR2 is FQNEAQ (reference sequence). CDR3 length: 16 amino acids. The J segment lost 5 bases and the V segment lost 5 bases, leaving 11 bases of the junction unmatched. CDR3 amino acids: CASSRRQGASTTEAFF. The CDR3 region has the DNA TGTGCCAGCAGCAGACGACAGGGGGCGAGTACGACTGAAGCTTTCTTT.